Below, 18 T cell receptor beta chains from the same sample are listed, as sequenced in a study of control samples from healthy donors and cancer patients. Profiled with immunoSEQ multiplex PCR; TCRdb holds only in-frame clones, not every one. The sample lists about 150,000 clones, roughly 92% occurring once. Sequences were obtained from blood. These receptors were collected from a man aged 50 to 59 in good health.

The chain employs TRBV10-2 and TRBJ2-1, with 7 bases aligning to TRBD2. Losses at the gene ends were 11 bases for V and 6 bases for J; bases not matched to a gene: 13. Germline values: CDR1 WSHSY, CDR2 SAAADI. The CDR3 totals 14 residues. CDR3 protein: CAGGGAGKFNEQFF. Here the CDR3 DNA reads TGCGCCGGCGGAGGAGCGGGGAAATTCAATGAGCAGTTCTTC.

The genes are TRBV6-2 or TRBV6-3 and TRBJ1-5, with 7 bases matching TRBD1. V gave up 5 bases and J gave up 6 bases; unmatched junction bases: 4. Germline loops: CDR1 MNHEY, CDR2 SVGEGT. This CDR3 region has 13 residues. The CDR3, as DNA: TGTGCCAGCAGTGACAGGGTGGGTCAGCCCCAGCATTTT. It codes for CASSDRVGQPQHF.

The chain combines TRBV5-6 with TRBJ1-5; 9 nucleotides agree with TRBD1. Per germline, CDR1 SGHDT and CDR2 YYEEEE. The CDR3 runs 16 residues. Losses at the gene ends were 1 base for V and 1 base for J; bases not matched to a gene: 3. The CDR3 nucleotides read TGTGCCAGCAGCTTGTGGGACAGGGTGAGCAATCAGCCCCAGCATTTT. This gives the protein CASSLWDRVSNQPQHF.

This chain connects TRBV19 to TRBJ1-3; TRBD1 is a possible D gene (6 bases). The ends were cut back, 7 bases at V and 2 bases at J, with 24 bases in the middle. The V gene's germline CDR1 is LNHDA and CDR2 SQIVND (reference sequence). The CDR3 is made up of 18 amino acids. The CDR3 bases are TGTGCCAGTAATCAAGGGCCGGCGGGGGCACTGACTGGAAACACCATATATTTT. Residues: CASNQGPAGALTGNTIYF.

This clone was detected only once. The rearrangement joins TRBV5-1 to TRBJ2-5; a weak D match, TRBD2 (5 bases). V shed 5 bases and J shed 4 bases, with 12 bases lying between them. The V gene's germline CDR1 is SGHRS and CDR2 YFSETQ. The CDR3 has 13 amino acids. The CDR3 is CASSPGMRETQYF. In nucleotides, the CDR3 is TGCGCCAGCAGTCCGGGGATGCGAGAGACCCAGTACTTC.

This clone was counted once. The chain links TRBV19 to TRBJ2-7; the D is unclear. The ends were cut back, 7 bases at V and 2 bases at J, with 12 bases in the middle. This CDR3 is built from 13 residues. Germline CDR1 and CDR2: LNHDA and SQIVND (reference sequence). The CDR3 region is CASTYHLPYEQYF. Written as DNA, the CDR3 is TGTGCCAGTACCTATCACCTACCCTACGAGCAGTACTTC.

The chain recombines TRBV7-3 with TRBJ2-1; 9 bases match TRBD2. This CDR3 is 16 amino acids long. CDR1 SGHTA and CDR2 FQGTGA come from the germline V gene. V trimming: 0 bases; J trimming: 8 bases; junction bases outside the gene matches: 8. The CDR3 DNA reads TGTGCCAGCAGCTTAACAGGGACTAGCTTCGGGGATGAGCAGTTCTTC. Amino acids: CASSLTGTSFGDEQFF.

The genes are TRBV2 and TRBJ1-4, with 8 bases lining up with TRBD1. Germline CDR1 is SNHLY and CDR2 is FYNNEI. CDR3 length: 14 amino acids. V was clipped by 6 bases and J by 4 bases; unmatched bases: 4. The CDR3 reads CASRSTGVNEKLFF. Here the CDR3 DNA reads TGTGCCAGCAGGTCGACAGGGGTTAATGAAAAACTGTTTTTT.

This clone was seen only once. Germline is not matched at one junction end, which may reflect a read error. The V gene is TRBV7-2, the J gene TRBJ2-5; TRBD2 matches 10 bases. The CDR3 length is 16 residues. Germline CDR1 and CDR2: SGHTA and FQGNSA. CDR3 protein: CASGLGLAGVGETQYF. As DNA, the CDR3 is TGTGCCAGCGGCTTAGGGCTAGCGGGAGTGGGAGAGACCCAGTACTTC.

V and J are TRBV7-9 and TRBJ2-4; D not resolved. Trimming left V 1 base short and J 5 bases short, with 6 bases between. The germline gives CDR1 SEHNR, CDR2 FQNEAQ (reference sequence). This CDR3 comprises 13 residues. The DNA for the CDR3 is TGTGCCAGCAGCTTAGGCCCCCAAAACATTCAGTACTTC. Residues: CASSLGPQNIQYF.

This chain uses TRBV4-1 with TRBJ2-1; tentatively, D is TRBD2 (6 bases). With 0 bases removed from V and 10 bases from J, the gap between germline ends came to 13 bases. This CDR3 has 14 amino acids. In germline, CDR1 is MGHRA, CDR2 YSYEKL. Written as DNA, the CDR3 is TGCGCCAGCAGCCAAGATTCCTTCGGAGGGGAGCAGTTCTTC. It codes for CASSQDSFGGEQFF.

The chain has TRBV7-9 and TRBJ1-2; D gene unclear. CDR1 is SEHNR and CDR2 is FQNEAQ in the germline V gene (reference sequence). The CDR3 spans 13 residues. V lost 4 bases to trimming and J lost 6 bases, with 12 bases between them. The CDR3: CASSSSAVDGYTF. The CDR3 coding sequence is TGTGCCAGCAGCTCCTCAGCAGTCGATGGCTACACCTTC. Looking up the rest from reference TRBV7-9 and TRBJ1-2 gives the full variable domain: DTGVSQNPRHKITKRGQNVTFRCDPISEHNRLYWYRQTLGQGPEFLTYFQNEAQLEKSRLLSDRFSAERPKGSFSTLEIQRTEQGDSAMYLCASSSSAVDGYTFGSGTRLTVV.

The CDR3 coding sequence is TGTGCCAGCCGTCGTGATGGGCTCCTCACCGGGGAGCTGTTTTTT. Its protein is CASRRDGLLTGELFF. The chain employs TRBV6-5 and TRBJ2-2; D remains unclear. The CDR3 is 15 residues long. Germline V lookup: CDR1 MNHEY, CDR2 SVGAGI. Trimming shortened V by 8 bases and J by 4 bases, and 17 bases separated the two germline ends.

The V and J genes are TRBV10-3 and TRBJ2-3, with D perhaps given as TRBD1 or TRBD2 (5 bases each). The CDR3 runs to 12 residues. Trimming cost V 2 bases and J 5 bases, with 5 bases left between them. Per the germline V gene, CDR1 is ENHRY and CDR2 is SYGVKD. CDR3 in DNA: TGTGCCATCAGTGAGGGGGGAGATACGCAGTATTTT. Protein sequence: CAISEGGDTQYF.

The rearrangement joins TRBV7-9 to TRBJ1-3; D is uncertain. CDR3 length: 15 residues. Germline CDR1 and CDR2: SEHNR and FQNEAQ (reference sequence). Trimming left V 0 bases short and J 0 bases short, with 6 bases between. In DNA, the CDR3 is TGTGCCAGCAGCTTAGCGCGGGGCTCTGGAAACACCATATATTTT. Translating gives CASSLARGSGNTIYF. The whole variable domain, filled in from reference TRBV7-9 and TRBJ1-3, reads DTGVSQNPRHKITKRGQNVTFRCDPISEHNRLYWYRQTLGQGPEFLTYFQNEAQLEKSRLLSDRFSAERPKGSFSTLEIQRTEQGDSAMYLCASSLARGSGNTIYFGEGSWLTVV.

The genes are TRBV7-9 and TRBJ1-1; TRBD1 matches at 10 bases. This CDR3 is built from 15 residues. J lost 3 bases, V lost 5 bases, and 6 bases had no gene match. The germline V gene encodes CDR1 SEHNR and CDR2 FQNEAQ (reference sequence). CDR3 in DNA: TGTGCCAGCAGCCCCGGACAGGGGGTCTACACTGAAGCTTTCTTT. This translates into CASSPGQGVYTEAFF. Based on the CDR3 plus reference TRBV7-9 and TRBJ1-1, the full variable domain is DTGVSQNPRHKITKRGQNVTFRCDPISEHNRLYWYRQTLGQGPEFLTYFQNEAQLEKSRLLSDRFSAERPKGSFSTLEIQRTEQGDSAMYLCASSPGQGVYTEAFFGQGTRLTVV.

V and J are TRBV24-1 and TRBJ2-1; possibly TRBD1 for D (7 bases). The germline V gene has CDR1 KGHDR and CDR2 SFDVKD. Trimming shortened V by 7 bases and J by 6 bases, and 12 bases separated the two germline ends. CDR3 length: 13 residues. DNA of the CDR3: TGTGCCACCAGGAGACAGGGAGGCAATGAGCAGTTCTTC. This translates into CATRRQGGNEQFF.

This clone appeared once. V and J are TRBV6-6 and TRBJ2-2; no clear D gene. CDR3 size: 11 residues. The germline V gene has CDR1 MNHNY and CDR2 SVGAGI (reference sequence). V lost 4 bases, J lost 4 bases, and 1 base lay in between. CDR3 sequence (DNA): TGTGCCAGCAGTTTCACCGGGGAGCTGTTTTTT. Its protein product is CASSFTGELFF.